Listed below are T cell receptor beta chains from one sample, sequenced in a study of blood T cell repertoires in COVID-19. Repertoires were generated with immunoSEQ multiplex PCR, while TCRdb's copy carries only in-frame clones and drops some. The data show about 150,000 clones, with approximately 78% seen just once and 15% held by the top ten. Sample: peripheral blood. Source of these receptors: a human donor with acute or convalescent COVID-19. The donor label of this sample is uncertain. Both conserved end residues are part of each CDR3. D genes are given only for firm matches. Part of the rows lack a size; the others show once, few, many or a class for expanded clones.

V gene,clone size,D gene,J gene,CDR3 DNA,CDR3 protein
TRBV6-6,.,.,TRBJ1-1,TGTGCCAGCAGTCCCCGGATCGGGGAAACGGCTTTCTTT,CASSPRIGETAFF
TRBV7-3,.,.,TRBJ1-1,TGTGCCAGCAGCTTAACCGGCAGGGACACTGAAGCTTTCTTT,CASSLTGRDTEAFF
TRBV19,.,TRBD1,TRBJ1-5,TGTGCCAGTAGATCGGGACAGTTTAGCAATCAGCCCCAGCATTTT,CASRSGQFSNQPQHF
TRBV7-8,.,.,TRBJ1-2,TGTGCCAGCAGCTTAGGAGGAGGCTTTAACTATGGCTACACCTTC,CASSLGGGFNYGYTF
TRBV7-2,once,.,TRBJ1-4,TGTGCCAGCAGCTCGGGCAGGGCAAGAAATGAAAAACTGTTTTTT,CASSSGRARNEKLFF
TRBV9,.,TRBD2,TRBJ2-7,TGTGCCAGCAGCGTAGCTACGGGAAAGCGGGGCCCCTACGAGCAGTACTTC,CASSVATGKRGPYEQYF
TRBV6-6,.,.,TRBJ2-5,TGTGCCAGCATTCTAGCCAACAGGGTGGGGGAGACCCAGTACTTC,CASILANRVGETQYF
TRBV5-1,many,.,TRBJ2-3,TGCGCCAGCAGCCGGGTTGGGACAGATACGCAGTATTTT,CASSRVGTDTQYF
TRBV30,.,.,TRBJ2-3,TGTGCCTGGTCAGGGGTAGCAGATACGCAGTATTTT,CAWSGVADTQYF
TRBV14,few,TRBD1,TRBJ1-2,TGTGCCAGCAGCCGGGGACAGGGTCTTGGCTACACCTTC,CASSRGQGLGYTF
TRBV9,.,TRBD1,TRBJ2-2,TGTGCCAGCAGACAGACAGGGGCCGGGGAGCTGTTTTTT,CASRQTGAGELFF
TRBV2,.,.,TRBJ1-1,TGTGCCAGCACCCGGCCTCCGGGGAACACTGAAGCTTTCTTT,CASTRPPGNTEAFF
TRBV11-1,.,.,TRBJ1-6,TGTGCCAGCAGCTCCGCCTTCACCGGGTCACCCCTCCACTTT,CASSSAFTGSPLHF
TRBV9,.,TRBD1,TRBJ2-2,TGTGCCAGCAGCGTAGGGACAGGGGGCGTCACCGGGGAGCTGTTTTTT,CASSVGTGGVTGELFF
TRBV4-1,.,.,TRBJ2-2,TGCGCCAGCAGCCAAAAAGAGACCCGAGGGCCCGGGGAGCTGTTTTTT,CASSQKETRGPGELFF
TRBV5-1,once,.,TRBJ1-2,TGCGCCAGCAGCTTGGGCAGCGAGGCAGGGGGCTACACCTTC,CASSLGSEAGGYTF
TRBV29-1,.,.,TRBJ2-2,TGCAGCGCGTACCCCCCAGGCGGAGGGGACACCGGGGAGCTGTTTTTT,CSAYPPGGGDTGELFF
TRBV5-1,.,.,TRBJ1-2,TGCGCCAGCAGCTTGCGGGGTGAAGGGGGCTACACCTTC,CASSLRGEGGYTF
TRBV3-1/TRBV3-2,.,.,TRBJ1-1,TGTGCCAGCAGCACCACACCCTCTGAAGCTTTCTTT,CASSTTPSEAFF
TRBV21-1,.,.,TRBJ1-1,TGTGCCAGCAGCAAAGAGGGAGGGGACACTGAAGCTTTCTTT,CASSKEGGDTEAFF
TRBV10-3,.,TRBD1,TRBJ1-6,TGTGCCATCAGTGAGTCTGGACAGGGGTCACCCCTCCACTTT,CAISESGQGSPLHF
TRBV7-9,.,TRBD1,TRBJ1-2,TGTGCCAGCAGCTTAGCCGCTGTCGGGACAGGGGGTGTTCGCGGCTACACCTTC,CASSLAAVGTGGVRGYTF
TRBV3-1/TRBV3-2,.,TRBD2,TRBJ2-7,TGTGCCAGCAGCCAAGTTAGGGCTAGCGGCAACTACGAGCAGTACTTC,CASSQVRASGNYEQYF